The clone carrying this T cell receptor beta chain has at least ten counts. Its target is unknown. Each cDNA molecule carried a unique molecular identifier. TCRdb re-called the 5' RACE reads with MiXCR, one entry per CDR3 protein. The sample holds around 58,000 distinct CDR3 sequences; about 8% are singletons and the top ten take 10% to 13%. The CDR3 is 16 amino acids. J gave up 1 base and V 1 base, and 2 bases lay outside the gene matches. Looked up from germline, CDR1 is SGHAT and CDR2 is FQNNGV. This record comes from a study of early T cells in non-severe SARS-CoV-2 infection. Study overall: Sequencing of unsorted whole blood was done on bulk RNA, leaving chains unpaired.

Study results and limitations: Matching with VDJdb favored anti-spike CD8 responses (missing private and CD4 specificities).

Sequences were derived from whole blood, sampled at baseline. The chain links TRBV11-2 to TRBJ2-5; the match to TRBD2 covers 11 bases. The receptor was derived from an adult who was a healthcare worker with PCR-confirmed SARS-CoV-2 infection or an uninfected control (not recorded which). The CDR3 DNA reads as TGTGCCAGCAGCTTAGCTAGCGGGAGGTCCCAAGAGACCCAGTACTTC. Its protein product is CASSLASGRSQETQYF.